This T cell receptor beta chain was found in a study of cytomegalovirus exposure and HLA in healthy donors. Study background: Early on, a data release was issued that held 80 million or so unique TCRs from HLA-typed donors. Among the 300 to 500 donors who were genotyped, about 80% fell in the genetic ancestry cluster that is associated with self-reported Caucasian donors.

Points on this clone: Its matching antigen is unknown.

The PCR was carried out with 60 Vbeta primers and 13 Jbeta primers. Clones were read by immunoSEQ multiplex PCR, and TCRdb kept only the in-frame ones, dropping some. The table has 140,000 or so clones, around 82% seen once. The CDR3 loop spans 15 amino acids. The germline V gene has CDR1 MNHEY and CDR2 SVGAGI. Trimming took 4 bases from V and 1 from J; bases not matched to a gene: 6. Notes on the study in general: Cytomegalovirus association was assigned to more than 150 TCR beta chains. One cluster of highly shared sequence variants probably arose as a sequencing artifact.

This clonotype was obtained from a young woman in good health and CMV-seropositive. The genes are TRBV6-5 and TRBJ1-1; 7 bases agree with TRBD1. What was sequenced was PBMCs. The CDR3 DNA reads TGTGCCAGCAGTTTCGACAGGGTCAAGAACACTGAAGCTTTCTTT. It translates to CASSFDRVKNTEAFF.